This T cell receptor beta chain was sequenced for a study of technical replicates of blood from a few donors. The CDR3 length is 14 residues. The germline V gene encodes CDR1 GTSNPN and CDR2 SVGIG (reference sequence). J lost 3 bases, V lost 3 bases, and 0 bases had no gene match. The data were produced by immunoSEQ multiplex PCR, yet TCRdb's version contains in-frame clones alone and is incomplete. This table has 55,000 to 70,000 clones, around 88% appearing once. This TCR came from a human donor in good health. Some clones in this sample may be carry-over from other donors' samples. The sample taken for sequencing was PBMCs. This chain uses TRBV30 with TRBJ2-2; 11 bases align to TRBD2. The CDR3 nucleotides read TGTGCCTGGAGGGGACTAGCGGACACCGGGGAGCTGTTTTTT. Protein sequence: CAWRGLADTGELFF. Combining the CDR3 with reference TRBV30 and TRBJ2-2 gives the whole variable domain SQTIHQWPATLVQPVGSPLSLECTVEGTSNPNLYWYRQAAGRGLQLLFYSVGIGQISSEVPQNLSASRPQDRQFILSSKKLLLSDSGFYLCAWRGLADTGELFFGEGSRLTVL.